This T cell receptor beta chain came from a study of shared clonotypes between healthy human individuals. The assay was immunoSEQ multiplex PCR, and TCRdb's table has in-frame clones only and misses some. The table records approximately 1,000,000 clones, 77% of them present only once. Material: memory CD4+ T cells from PBMCs. Subset in this sample: CD45RA-negative fraction. The TCR originated in a man aged 18 to 30 in good health. Some clones in this sample may be carry-over from other donors' samples.

CDR3 sequence: CASSLETAEAFF. The CDR3 DNA reads TGTGCCAGCAGCTTAGAGACGGCAGAAGCTTTCTTT. The chain is built from TRBV11-2 and TRBJ1-1; D unresolved. The CDR3 spans 12 residues. CDR1 is SGHAT, CDR2 FQNNGV, per germline. The ends were cut back, 0 bases at V and 8 bases at J, with 7 bases in the middle.